A selection of T cell receptor beta chains follows, all from one sample in a study of blood T cell repertoires in COVID-19. The protocol was immunoSEQ multiplex PCR, while the TCRdb copy is restricted to in-frame clones and leaves out a portion. Of under 550,000 clones in the sample, 85% to 90% were seen once. Sequencing was performed on peripheral blood. The receptors here all came from a man younger than 30 with COVID-19, enrolled during active disease. CDR3s include the opening cysteine and the closing phenylalanine or tryptophan. Each record gives: clone size, V gene, J gene, CDR3 protein. The size of a clone is reported for some rows only, either as once, few or many, or as a class for expanded clones.

abundance: .; v_gene: TRBV3-1/TRBV3-2; j_gene: TRBJ1-5; CDR3aa: CASSQTRGVNQPQHF
abundance: .; v_gene: TRBV2; j_gene: TRBJ1-1; CDR3aa: CASSGQGATEAFF
abundance: .; v_gene: TRBV6-1; j_gene: TRBJ2-5; CDR3aa: CASSEWQAPETQYF
abundance: .; v_gene: TRBV7-9; j_gene: TRBJ2-7; CDR3aa: CASSLKAGSSYEQYF
abundance: .; v_gene: TRBV2; j_gene: TRBJ2-1; CDR3aa: CASRLAGGNEQFF
abundance: .; v_gene: TRBV11-2; j_gene: TRBJ1-6; CDR3aa: CASSLEGGYNSPLHF
abundance: .; v_gene: TRBV5-5; j_gene: TRBJ1-1; CDR3aa: CASSLYREMKTEAFF
abundance: .; v_gene: TRBV18; j_gene: TRBJ2-2; CDR3aa: CASSTYRVIGELFF
abundance: once; v_gene: TRBV2; j_gene: TRBJ2-2; CDR3aa: CASSAASGRFYTGELFF
abundance: .; v_gene: TRBV6-2/TRBV6-3; j_gene: TRBJ2-3; CDR3aa: CASSYRDGDTQYF
abundance: .; v_gene: TRBV25-1; j_gene: TRBJ1-1; CDR3aa: CASSFGGSTEAFF
abundance: .; v_gene: TRBV18; j_gene: TRBJ2-3; CDR3aa: CASSPGADTQYF
abundance: .; v_gene: TRBV2; j_gene: TRBJ1-6; CDR3aa: CASRDRANSPLHF
abundance: .; v_gene: TRBV5-5; j_gene: TRBJ2-3; CDR3aa: CASSSGTGSDTQYF
abundance: .; v_gene: TRBV5-4; j_gene: TRBJ2-1; CDR3aa: CASNIGLAGYNEQFF
abundance: .; v_gene: TRBV10-2; j_gene: TRBJ2-3; CDR3aa: CATLTSGAQDTQYF
abundance: .; v_gene: TRBV13; j_gene: TRBJ2-5; CDR3aa: CASSLSRKQETQYF
abundance: .; v_gene: TRBV19; j_gene: TRBJ2-1; CDR3aa: CASSMILAGFYNEQFF
abundance: few; v_gene: TRBV2; j_gene: TRBJ1-5; CDR3aa: CASSDPGQEPYQPQHF
abundance: .; v_gene: TRBV7-8; j_gene: TRBJ1-1; CDR3aa: CASSPHQGMNTEAFF
abundance: .; v_gene: TRBV29-1; j_gene: TRBJ1-2; CDR3aa: CSVDTGGYTF
abundance: once; v_gene: TRBV6-1; j_gene: TRBJ2-1; CDR3aa: CASSEAPAAYNEQFF
abundance: once; v_gene: TRBV18; j_gene: TRBJ2-2; CDR3aa: CASSPTSGSTGELFF
abundance: .; v_gene: TRBV13; j_gene: TRBJ1-1; CDR3aa: CASSPSITGINTEAFF
abundance: .; v_gene: TRBV4-1; j_gene: TRBJ2-1; CDR3aa: CASSQLSGGARNEQFF
abundance: .; v_gene: TRBV2; j_gene: TRBJ2-7; CDR3aa: CANKGGEVEQYF
abundance: .; v_gene: TRBV7-9; j_gene: TRBJ2-3; CDR3aa: CASSDPAGTSDTDTQYF
abundance: .; v_gene: TRBV19; j_gene: TRBJ2-2; CDR3aa: CASSSPGTATTGELFF
abundance: .; v_gene: TRBV5-6; j_gene: TRBJ1-1; CDR3aa: CASSLSGQLNTEAFF
abundance: .; v_gene: TRBV18; j_gene: TRBJ2-6; CDR3aa: CASSPPRAGPGANVLTF
abundance: .; v_gene: TRBV5-1; j_gene: TRBJ2-1; CDR3aa: CASSYTGTNYNEQFF
abundance: .; v_gene: TRBV12-3/TRBV12-4; j_gene: TRBJ1-2; CDR3aa: CASTSGGYGYTF
abundance: .; v_gene: TRBV9; j_gene: TRBJ2-7; CDR3aa: CASSQGTGGREQYF
abundance: .; v_gene: TRBV30; j_gene: TRBJ1-2; CDR3aa: CAWSVRVTWGYTF
abundance: .; v_gene: TRBV3-1/TRBV3-2; j_gene: TRBJ2-3; CDR3aa: CASSAPSGRAIFTDTQYF